The next 22 T cell receptor beta chains were all read from a single sample in a study of T cell responses to AZD1222 COVID-19 vaccine. Sequenced by immunoSEQ multiplex PCR; TCRdb stores in-frame clones only, minus some. The sample includes roughly 130,000 clones, approximately 90% of them seen just once. Sequenced material: peripheral blood, taken on day 0 of AZD1222 vaccination. These receptors came from an adult in good health.

The V call is TRBV6-5, the J call TRBJ1-6; D uncertain. The CDR3 runs 15 residues. The V gene's germline CDR1 is MNHEY and CDR2 SVGAGI. With 6 bases removed from V and 7 bases from J, the gap between germline ends came to 16 bases. CDR3 sequence reads: CASRQTEGFNSPLHF. CDR3 in DNA: TGTGCCAGCAGGCAAACCGAGGGTTTCAATTCACCCCTCCACTTT.

The sample holds a few counts of this clone. The genes are TRBV6-5 and TRBJ1-4, with D possibly being TRBD1 (6 bases). Germline assignment: CDR1 MNHEY and CDR2 SVGAGI. Trimming took 6 bases from V and 10 from J, leaving 18 bases between them. CDR3 length equals 14 residues. In DNA, the CDR3 is TGTGCCAGCAGACTCGACGGGACCAGGGGAAAACTGTTTTTT. Its translation: CASRLDGTRGKLFF.

Details on this clone: Relative to the germline gene, one junction end is altered; a read error may explain this. The V gene is TRBV19, the J gene TRBJ2-1; 8 bases line up with TRBD1. Germline CDR1 is LNHDA and CDR2 is SQIVND (reference sequence). The CDR3 is 13 residues long. The CDR3 DNA is TGTGCCAGTGGTATCACAGGGGGCAATGAGCAGTTCTTC. Its translation is CASGITGGNEQFF. The variable domain in full, with the rest retrieved from reference TRBV19 and TRBJ2-1, is DGGITQSPKYLFRKEGQNVTLSCEQNLNHDAMYWYRQDPGQGLRLIYYSQIVNDFQKGDIAEGYSVSREKKESFPLTVTSAQKNPTAFYLCASGITGGNEQFFGPGTRLTVL.

The chain couples TRBV3-1 (or the pseudogene TRBV3-2) to TRBJ1-2; 7 nucleotides line up with TRBD1. This CDR3 region has 13 residues. CDR1 is LGHDT and CDR2 is YNNKEL in the germline V gene (reference sequence). Trimming removed 4 bases from V and 3 bases from J; junction bases left unmatched: 2. CDR3 in amino acids: CASSPGQHYGYTF. The CDR3 DNA reads TGTGCCAGCAGCCCGGGACAGCACTATGGCTACACCTTC.

This rearrangement joins TRBV9 to TRBJ2-1; D gene uncertain. CDR1 and CDR2 from the germline V gene are SGDLS and YYNGEE. CDR3 length: 13 amino acids. Trimming took 0 bases from V and 5 from J, leaving 6 bases between them. Written as DNA, the CDR3 is TGTGCCAGCAGCGTAGCTAGAGACAATGAGCAGTTCTTC. Residues: CASSVARDNEQFF.

The V and J genes are TRBV14 and TRBJ1-1, with D maybe TRBD1 (5 bases). The V gene's germline CDR1 is SGHDN and CDR2 FVKESK. The CDR3 contains 13 residues. V lost 4 bases, J lost 7 bases, and 13 bases lay in between. CDR3: CASSLQAGLEAFF. The CDR3 nucleotides read TGTGCCAGCAGCCTACAGGCGGGTCTTGAAGCTTTCTTT.

The chain carries TRBV5-1 and TRBJ2-7; D may correspond to TRBD1 or TRBD2 (5 bases each). The V end lost 4 bases, the J end lost 5 bases, and 16 bases lay between the germline ends. Germline V CDR1 and CDR2: SGHRS, YFSETQ. The CDR3 loop spans 14 amino acids. The CDR3 sequence is CASSPAGQGHEQYV. CDR3 coding DNA: TGCGCCAGCAGCCCGGCGGGCCAGGGCCACGAGCAGTACGTC.

The rearrangement links TRBV5-1 to TRBJ2-1, with 10 bases aligning to TRBD2. This CDR3 has 14 residues. Germline V gene lookup returns CDR1 SGHRS and CDR2 YFSETQ. V lost 2 bases, J lost 9 bases, and 5 bases stayed unmatched. The DNA for the CDR3 is TGCGCCAGCAGCTTACCTAGCGGGAGAGGTGAGCAGTTCTTC. Encoded protein: CASSLPSGRGEQFF. The variable domain in full, with the rest retrieved from reference TRBV5-1 and TRBJ2-1, is KAGVTQTPRYLIKTRGQQVTLSCSPISGHRSVSWYQQTPGQGLQFLFEYFSETQRNKGNFPGRFSGRQFSNSRSEMNVSTLELGDSALYLCASSLPSGRGEQFFGPGTRLTVL.

The rearrangement joins TRBV9 to TRBJ1-6; the match to TRBD1 covers 10 bases. The CDR3 contains 17 residues. Germline V gene sequence: CDR1 SGDLS, CDR2 YYNGEE. J gave up 9 bases and V 4 bases, and 13 bases lay outside the gene matches. The CDR3 coding sequence is TGTGCCAGCAGCCCTCGGAGTTTGGGGACAGGGGCTTCACCCCTCCACTTT. Amino acids: CASSPRSLGTGASPLHF.

The chain carries TRBV5-6 and TRBJ2-4, with no clear D. Trimming shortened V by 1 base and J by 0 bases, and 8 bases separated the two germline ends. The CDR3 runs 15 residues. The germline V gene has CDR1 SGHDT and CDR2 YYEEEE. CDR3 DNA sequence: TGTGCCAGCAGCTTGCCAGGAGAAGCCAAAAACATTCAGTACTTC. This encodes CASSLPGEAKNIQYF. Filled out from reference TRBV5-6 and TRBJ2-4, the complete variable domain reads DAGVTQSPTHLIKTRGQQVTLRCSPKSGHDTVSWYQQALGQGPQFIFQYYEEEERQRGNFPDRFSGHQFPNYSSELNVNALLLGDSALYLCASSLPGEAKNIQYFGAGTRLSVL.

The V and J genes are TRBV3-1 (or the pseudogene TRBV3-2) and TRBJ1-6; 11 bases line up with TRBD1. Germline V gene data show CDR1 as LGHDT and CDR2 as YNNKEL (reference sequence). CDR3 size: 16 residues. V dropped 4 bases and J dropped 8; count of bases not matched to a gene: 7. The CDR3 DNA reads TGTGCCAGCAGCCCCCCTCGGACAGGGGGCTATTCACCCCTCCACTTT. This codes for CASSPPRTGGYSPLHF.

The chain couples TRBV2 to TRBJ2-3; 12 positions match TRBD2. The CDR3 totals 17 residues. Per germline, CDR1 SNHLY and CDR2 FYNNEI. The V segment lost 3 bases and the J segment 4 bases; nucleotides outside the gene matches: 8. The CDR3 nucleotides read TGTGCCAGCAGTGATTTGACTAGCGGGGGTAGTGCAGATACGCAGTATTTT. Its protein is CASSDLTSGGSADTQYF.

This chain uses TRBV11-3 with TRBJ1-3, with D tentatively TRBD1 (6 bases). Trimming left V 5 bases short and J 2 bases short, with 10 bases between. CDR1 and CDR2 (germline): SGHNT, YENEEA. This CDR3 has 14 amino acids. The CDR3: CASSPRTAGNTIYF. The DNA for the CDR3 is TGTGCCAGCAGCCCCCGGACAGCTGGAAACACCATATATTTT. The entire variable domain, with the rest obtained from reference TRBV11-3 and TRBJ1-3, is as follows: EAGVVQSPRYKIIEKKQPVAFWCNPISGHNTLYWYLQNLGQGPELLIRYENEEAVDDSQLPKDRFSAERLKGVDSTLKIQPAELGDSAVYLCASSPRTAGNTIYFGEGSWLTVV.

V gene TRBV5-1 combines with J gene TRBJ2-7, with D unclear. CDR3 length: 13 residues. V gave up 5 bases and J gave up 0 bases, with 9 bases separating them. CDR1 is SGHRS, CDR2 YFSETQ, per germline. The CDR3 sequence is CASRGQISYEQYF. CDR3 in DNA: TGCGCCAGCAGGGGCCAGATCTCCTACGAGCAGTACTTC.

The V call is TRBV7-2, the J call TRBJ2-5; 8 positions agree with TRBD2. This CDR3 contains 16 residues. Losses at the gene ends were 1 base for V and 5 bases for J; bases not matched to a gene: 9. The germline V gene has CDR1 SGHTA and CDR2 FQGNSA. CDR3 DNA: TGTGCCAGCAGCTTAGAAGATCGGGGGGGCCGGGAGACCCAGTACTTC. Amino acids: CASSLEDRGGRETQYF.

The chain combines TRBV7-2 with TRBJ2-3; TRBD2 matches at 9 bases. The CDR3 extends over 19 amino acids. After removal of 0 bases from V and 0 bases from J, the junction contained 10 bases not matched to a gene. Germline CDR1 SGHTA, CDR2 FQGNSA. CDR3 DNA sequence: TGTGCCAGCAGCTTAGCGCTGGCGGGAGGGGCCTGGAGCACAGATACGCAGTATTTT. Translated, it gives CASSLALAGGAWSTDTQYF. Drawing the rest from reference TRBV7-2 and TRBJ2-3, the complete variable domain is GAGVSQSPSNKVTEKGKDVELRCDPISGHTALYWYRQSLGQGLEFLIYFQGNSAPDKSGLPSDRFSAERTGGSVSTLTIQRTQQEDSAVYLCASSLALAGGAWSTDTQYFGPGTRLTVL.

The CDR3 coding sequence is TGTGCCAGCTCCCAGACAGGGAATACGGCAGATACGCAGTATTTT. Its translation: CASSQTGNTADTQYF. J is TRBJ2-3 and V is TRBV18; TRBD1 aligns across 7 bases. Germline CDR1 reads KGHSH; CDR2 reads LQKENI. The CDR3 is 15 residues long. V lost 6 bases, J lost 4 bases, and 10 bases stayed unmatched.

V usage is TRBV15 and J usage is TRBJ2-4, with a tentative D call TRBD1 (6 bases). The CDR3 covers 15 residues. Deletions cut 0 bases from V and 9 bases from J, with 15 bases between. Germline assignment: CDR1 LNHNV and CDR2 YYDKDF (reference sequence). The CDR3, as DNA: TGTGCCACCAGCAGAGAGAACAGGGATTATAGCATTCAGTACTTC. This translates into CATSRENRDYSIQYF. The entire variable domain, with the rest obtained from reference TRBV15 and TRBJ2-4, is as follows: DAMVIQNPRYQVTQFGKPVTLSCSQTLNHNVMYWYQQKSSQAPKLLFHYYDKDFNNEADTPDNFQSRRPNTSFCFLDIRSPGLGDTAMYLCATSRENRDYSIQYFGAGTRLSVL.

The chain combines TRBV5-1 with TRBJ1-1; D is undetermined. The germline gives CDR1 SGHRS, CDR2 YFSETQ. Trimming cost V 4 bases and J 1 base, with 11 bases left between them. The length of the CDR3 is 14 residues. The CDR3 is CASSGVDKNTEAFF. For the CDR3, the DNA is TGCGCCAGCAGCGGCGTTGACAAGAACACTGAAGCTTTCTTT.

The chain carries TRBV4-1 and TRBJ2-3; 8 nucleotides agree with TRBD1. The CDR3 extends over 15 amino acids. Trimming cost V 1 base and J 2 bases; bases outside gene matches: 2. Germline-derived CDR1 and CDR2 are MGHRA and YSYEKL. The CDR3 region is CASSQGTGITDTQYF. DNA of the CDR3: TGCGCCAGCAGCCAAGGGACAGGGATCACAGATACGCAGTATTTT.

This chain connects TRBV5-6 to TRBJ2-5; a possible D gene is TRBD1 (7 bases). Germline V gives CDR1 SGHDT, CDR2 YYEEEE. Trimming removed 3 bases from V and 1 base from J, with 10 bases in between. This CDR3 comprises 14 residues. CDR3 DNA: TGTGCCAGCAGCTGGAGGGACAGCCAAGAGACCCAGTACTTC. It specifies CASSWRDSQETQYF.

This rearrangement joins TRBV7-2 to TRBJ2-1, with 7 nucleotides matching TRBD1. CDR3 length: 15 residues. CDR1 and CDR2 (germline): SGHTA, FQGNSA. The V segment lost 6 bases and the J segment 3 bases; nucleotides outside the gene matches: 8. CDR3 nucleotides: TGTGCCAGCAGGCGAGACAGGGCGAACTACAATGAGCAGTTCTTC. Its translation: CASRRDRANYNEQFF.